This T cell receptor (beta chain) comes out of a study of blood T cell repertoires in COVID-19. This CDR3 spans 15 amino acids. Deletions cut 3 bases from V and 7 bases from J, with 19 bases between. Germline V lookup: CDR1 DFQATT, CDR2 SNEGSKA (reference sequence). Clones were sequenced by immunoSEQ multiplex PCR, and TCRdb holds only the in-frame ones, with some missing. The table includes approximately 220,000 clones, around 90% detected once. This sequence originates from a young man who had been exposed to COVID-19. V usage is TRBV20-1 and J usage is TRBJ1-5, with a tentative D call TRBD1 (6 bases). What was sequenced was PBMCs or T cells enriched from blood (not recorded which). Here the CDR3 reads CSASRGGILPQPQHF. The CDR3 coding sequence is TGCAGTGCTAGTAGGGGGGGTATTCTTCCCCAGCCCCAGCATTTT.